Below, one T cell receptor (beta chain) is given with its context. Using immunoSEQ multiplex PCR, the repertoire was profiled, and TCRdb retains in-frame clones only, with some absent. The sample lists more than 80,000 clones, 70% to 80% occurring once. The germline V and J ends were trimmed by 7 bases and 1 base, with 13 bases remaining between them. The CDR3 is 14 residues long. The germline V gene has CDR1 ENHRY and CDR2 SYGVKD. This specimen belongs to a study of blood T cell repertoires in COVID-19. The sample taken for sequencing was peripheral blood. This TCR was sampled from a human donor with acute or convalescent COVID-19. The donor label of this sample is uncertain. V is TRBV10-3 and J is TRBJ1-2; perhaps TRBD1 as D (5 bases). The CDR3 DNA reads TGTGCCATCACCGGAGGGACGTTTAACTATGGCTACACCTTC. Protein: CAITGGTFNYGYTF.